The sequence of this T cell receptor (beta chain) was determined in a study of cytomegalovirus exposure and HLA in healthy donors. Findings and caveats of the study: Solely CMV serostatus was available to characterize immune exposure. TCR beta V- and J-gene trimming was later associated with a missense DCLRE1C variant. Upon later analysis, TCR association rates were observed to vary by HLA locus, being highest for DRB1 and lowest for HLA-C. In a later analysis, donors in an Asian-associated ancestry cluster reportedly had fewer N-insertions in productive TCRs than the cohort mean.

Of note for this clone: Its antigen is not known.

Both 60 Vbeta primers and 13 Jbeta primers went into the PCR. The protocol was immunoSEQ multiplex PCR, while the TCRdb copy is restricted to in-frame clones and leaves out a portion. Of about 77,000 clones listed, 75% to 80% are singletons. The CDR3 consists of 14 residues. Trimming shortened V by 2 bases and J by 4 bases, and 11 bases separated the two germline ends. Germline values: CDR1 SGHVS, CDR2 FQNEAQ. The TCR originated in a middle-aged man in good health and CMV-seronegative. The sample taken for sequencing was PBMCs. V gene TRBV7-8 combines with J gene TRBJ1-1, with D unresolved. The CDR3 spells CASSLRGLVTEAFF. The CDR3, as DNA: TGTGCCAGCAGCTTACGGGGATTGGTCACTGAAGCTTTCTTT.